Listed here are 12 T cell receptor beta chains from one sample, sequenced in a study of identical twins. TCRdb recomputed calls from the 5' RACE reads with MiXCR, one row per CDR3 protein. Seen here are about 190,000 distinct CDR3 sequences, approximately 15% observed once, and the top ten hold about 38%. These data were also filed under a second study, of T cells expressing NK-cell markers.

Sequencing was carried out using CD8+ T cells sorted from blood. The source of these receptors is a woman under 30 in good health.

The chain links TRBV27 to TRBJ2-1, with a weak D call TRBD2 (6 bases). CDR3 size: 17 residues. Per germline, CDR1 MNHEY and CDR2 SMNVEV (reference sequence). With 4 bases removed from V and 2 bases from J, the gap between germline ends came to 18 bases. The CDR3 sequence is CASSYLRRSGTYNEQFF. The CDR3 nucleotides are TGTGCCAGCAGTTACCTCCGACGTAGCGGTACCTACAATGAGCAGTTCTTC.

This clonotype was recorded a few times. The chain carries TRBV11-2 and TRBJ1-1; D is perhaps TRBD1 (5 bases). The CDR3 is 13 amino acids. V lost 3 bases and J lost 4, with 9 bases in between. Germline lookup yields CDR1 SGHAT and CDR2 FQNNGV. CDR3 bases: TGTGCCAGCAGCTTCTCAGGGCCCACTGAAGCTTTCTTT. Its translation: CASSFSGPTEAFF.

There are a few counts of this clonotype. This chain links TRBV29-1 with TRBJ1-1; the D gene is possibly TRBD1 (5 bases). Per the germline V gene, CDR1 is SQVTM and CDR2 is ANQGSEA. The CDR3 contains 11 residues. Between the trimmed V and J ends, which lost 4 bases and 8 bases, there was a span of 11 bases. The CDR3 region has the DNA TGCAGCGTTGTGGGGCGGAGAGAAGCTTTCTTT. Protein sequence: CSVVGRREAFF. Full variable domain (remainder filled in from reference TRBV29-1 and TRBJ1-1): SAVISQKPSRDICQRGTSLTIQCQVDSQVTMMFWYRQQPGQSLTLIATANQGSEATYESGFVIDKFPISRPNLTFSTLTVSNMSPEDSSIYLCSVVGRREAFFGQGTRLTVV.

The chain uses TRBV10-3 and TRBJ2-4, with 12 bases fitting TRBD2. CDR1 and CDR2 from the germline V gene are ENHRY and SYGVKD. The CDR3 contains 22 residues. V lost 3 bases and J lost 0; bases outside the gene matches: 18. CDR3 region: CAISDVLAGGLSFPLAKNIQYF. As DNA, the CDR3 is TGTGCCATCAGTGACGTGCTAGCGGGAGGGCTATCCTTTCCGCTAGCCAAAAACATTCAGTACTTC.

As for this clonotype: The junction differs from germline at one of its ends, possibly a read error. V usage is TRBV12-3 or TRBV12-4 and J usage is TRBJ2-5; 9 nucleotides match TRBD2. The CDR3 contains 13 residues. CDR3 protein: CASSLAGSETQYF. The CDR3 DNA is TGTGCCAGCAGTCTAGCGGGGTCTGAGACCCAGTACTTC.

CDR3 sequence: CASSPWDPYRDYQETQYF. DNA of the CDR3: TGCGCCAGCAGCCCTTGGGACCCATACCGGGACTACCAAGAGACCCAGTACTTC. This chain links TRBV5-1 with TRBJ2-5, with a tentative D call TRBD2 (6 bases). The CDR3 covers 18 residues. Per the germline V gene, CDR1 is SGHRS and CDR2 is YFSETQ. The V end lost 4 bases, the J end lost 0 bases, and 22 bases lay between the germline ends.

This clonotype was seen more than once but under ten times. The rearrangement links TRBV5-1 to TRBJ2-3; the D is unclear. The V gene lost 1 base and the J gene lost 1 base, with 13 bases spanning the gap. CDR1 SGHRS and CDR2 YFSETQ come from the germline V gene. This CDR3 has 16 residues. The CDR3 protein is CASSLFAPWGTDTQYF. For the CDR3, the DNA is TGCGCCAGCAGCTTGTTCGCCCCCTGGGGCACAGATACGCAGTATTTT. Complete variable domain (other parts from reference TRBV5-1 and TRBJ2-3): KAGVTQTPRYLIKTRGQQVTLSCSPISGHRSVSWYQQTPGQGLQFLFEYFSETQRNKGNFPGRFSGRQFSNSRSEMNVSTLELGDSALYLCASSLFAPWGTDTQYFGPGTRLTVL.

This clonotype occurred a few times. The chain carries TRBV9 and TRBJ2-1; 7 positions agree with TRBD2. Unmatched junction bases numbered 4, after V lost 6 bases and J lost 7 bases. The CDR3 has 12 amino acids. Germline V gene lookup returns CDR1 SGDLS and CDR2 YYNGEE. CDR3 sequence: CASTPGGNEQFF. The CDR3 DNA reads TGTGCCAGCACCCCCGGGGGGAATGAGCAGTTCTTC. The variable domain in full, completed from reference TRBV9 and TRBJ2-1, reads DSGVTQTPKHLITATGQRVTLRCSPRSGDLSVYWYQQSLDQGLQFLIQYYNGEERAKGNILERFSAQQFPDLHSELNLSSLELGDSALYFCASTPGGNEQFFGPGTRLTVL.

The rearrangement links TRBV7-2 to TRBJ2-7; tentative D call: TRBD2 (6 bases). V was shortened by 2 bases and J by 3 bases, with 14 bases between the two germline ends. The germline V gene has CDR1 SGHTA and CDR2 FQGNSA. The CDR3 extends over 15 amino acids. CDR3 sequence: CASSLFPGTYYEQYF. Written as DNA, the CDR3 is TGTGCCAGCAGCTTATTCCCCGGGACTTACTACGAGCAGTACTTC.

J is TRBJ2-5 and V is TRBV7-9, with a weak D call TRBD1 (5 bases). Germline V gives CDR1 SEHNR, CDR2 FQNEAQ (reference sequence). V was pared by 2 bases and J by 5 bases, with 15 bases between. CDR3 length equals 15 residues. CDR3 loop: CASSLFEPQGETQYF. The CDR3 DNA is TGTGCCAGCAGCTTATTTGAGCCGCAGGGTGAGACCCAGTACTTC.

This clonotype was seen many times. The rearrangement links TRBV6-1 to TRBJ1-1; 7 nucleotides line up with TRBD1. Germline CDR1 is MNHNS and CDR2 is SASEGT. The trim removed 5 bases at V and 6 bases at J, leaving 9 bases unmatched. This CDR3 region has 14 residues. This CDR3 reads CASSPGQFAAEAFF. The CDR3 DNA sequence: TGTGCCAGCAGTCCGGGACAGTTTGCGGCTGAAGCTTTCTTT.

The chain has TRBV28 and TRBJ2-5; 15 bases are shared with TRBD2. V lost 6 bases, J lost 5 bases, and 19 bases stayed unmatched. CDR1 MDHEN and CDR2 SYDVKM come from the germline V gene. The CDR3 has 20 residues. The CDR3 DNA reads TGTGCCAGCAGGCATTCGGGGCTTGGACTAGCGGGAGGGCCTCGGGAGACCCAGTACTTC. It encodes CASRHSGLGLAGGPRETQYF.